This TCR beta chain was captured by sequencing in a study of T-cell memory formation after mild COVID-19. Across the study: TCR clusters were largely donor specific.

Findings and limits, study-wide: Chiefly within CM and EM were the contracting CD4+ clones; CD8+ ones were within EMRA. Pre-infection memory carried some responding clones, suggesting that cross-reactive memory joined. Day 15 to 85 contractors were CD4/CD8 balanced; later expanders leaned CD4+.

In its sample, this clonotype was seen a few times. Its antigen is as yet unknown. The V end was cut by 5 bases, the J end by 2 bases, with 12 bases between. In germline, CDR1 is SGHAT, CDR2 FQNNGV. CDR3 length: 14 amino acids. In TCRdb, the 5' RACE reads were re-called with MiXCR into one record per CDR3 protein. The data show approximately 490,000 distinct CDR3 sequences, about a fifth seen once. The chain carries TRBV11-2 and TRBJ1-1; possible D gene TRBD1, 6 bases. The clonotype was recovered from an adult woman who had mild COVID-19 (a few samples of this study predate the infection). Cell type and time point are not known. The sequencing sample was made of PBMCs or a T cell subset sorted from them (not recorded which). The CDR3 loop is CASSPAGVNTEAFF. The CDR3 region has the DNA TGTGCCAGCAGCCCCGCAGGGGTCAACACTGAAGCTTTCTTT. The full variable domain, completed using reference TRBV11-2 and TRBJ1-1, is EAGVAQSPRYKIIEKRQSVAFWCNPISGHATLYWYQQILGQGPKLLIQFQNNGVVDDSQLPKDRFSAERLKGVDSTLKIQPAKLEDSAVYLCASSPAGVNTEAFFGQGTRLTVV.